In this sample, the clone carrying this T cell receptor beta chain turned up once. This record comes from a study of blood T cell repertoires in COVID-19. Study context: Spain, Italy and the United States supplied samples that represented acute and convalescent COVID-19. Sample material is recorded as cDNA or gDNA derived from T cells, B-cell-depleted T cells, or PBMCs.

Trimming cost V 3 bases and J 2 bases; bases outside gene matches: 6. Germline V CDR1 and CDR2: SGDLS, YYNGEE. CDR3 length: 15 amino acids. The authors' processing: By means of reference gene primer amplification, nucleated cell counts were estimated. Assay: immunoSEQ multiplex PCR; the TCRdb copy retains only in-frame clones and omits some. Clonal size and the V and J genes are those of that table, whereas D and trimming came from the DNA. This sample has some 15,000 clones, with 80% to 90% found just once. This TCR came from a human donor in a cohort sampled during active COVID-19. The chain is built from TRBV9 and TRBJ2-3; 7 nucleotides agree with TRBD1. The sample comprised peripheral blood. CDR3 in amino acids: CASSGRQGNTDTQYF. Written as DNA, the CDR3 is TGTGCCAGCAGCGGAAGACAGGGTAACACAGATACGCAGTATTTT.